The 3 T cell receptor beta chains listed next were all sequenced from one sample in a study of T cell changes during pregnancy in multiple sclerosis. Sequencing used immunoSEQ multiplex PCR; TCRdb keeps in-frame clones, though not all of them. Of tens of thousands of clones listed, 80% to 95% are singletons. The specimen comprised peripheral blood, sampled after pregnancy. Receptor source: a female donor with multiple sclerosis, enrolled in a pregnancy study.

The rearrangement uses TRBV6-1 and TRBJ1-3; D remains unclear. Per the germline V gene, CDR1 is MNHNS and CDR2 is SASEGT. The length of the CDR3 is 13 residues. Between the trimmed V and J ends, which lost 5 bases and 9 bases, there was a span of 14 bases. The CDR3 region has the DNA TGTGCCAGCAGTCCGCGACTGATTTTCACCATATATTTT. Encoded protein: CASSPRLIFTIYF.

CDR3 protein: CASSLRAGAGANVLTF. The CDR3 DNA reads TGCGCCAGCAGCTTGAGAGCAGGGGCTGGGGCCAACGTCCTGACTTTC. V usage is TRBV5-1 and J usage is TRBJ2-6, with D perhaps matching TRBD1 (6 bases). CDR1 is SGHRS and CDR2 is YFSETQ in the germline V gene. Trimming left V 1 base short and J 2 bases short, with 10 bases between. There are 16 residues in the CDR3.

The chain recombines TRBV10-3 with TRBJ2-7, with D maybe TRBD2 (5 bases). Trimming left V 6 bases short and J 3 bases short, with 12 bases between. The CDR3 has 13 residues. CDR1 is ENHRY, CDR2 SYGVKD, per germline. For the CDR3, the DNA is TGTGCCATCAGAAGCGGAGACCTCTACGAGCAGTACTTC. This codes for CAIRSGDLYEQYF.